The 5 T cell receptor beta chains below all came from one sample that was sequenced in a study of blood T cell repertoires in COVID-19. Assay used: immunoSEQ multiplex PCR; TCRdb lists only in-frame clones, some missing. The sample holds about 230,000 clones, more than 65% seen once. The sequenced sample was peripheral blood. The receptors shown here come from a woman in her thirties or forties who had recovered from COVID-19.

V and J are TRBV6-2 or TRBV6-3 and TRBJ1-2, with TRBD1 matching 7 bases. CDR3 length: 16 amino acids. CDR1 and CDR2 from the germline V gene are MNHEY and SVGEGT. J lost 0 bases, V lost 5 bases, and 9 bases had no gene match. The CDR3 nucleotides read TGTGCCAGCAGTCTTCCTTTACAGGGGACTAACTATGGCTACACCTTC. Its protein product is CASSLPLQGTNYGYTF.

This clone has just a few counts. The chain links TRBV5-5 to TRBJ1-5, with 7 bases lining up with TRBD1. V shed 4 bases, J shed 1 base, and the junction held 11 bases outside the gene matches. In germline, CDR1 is SGHKS, CDR2 YYEKEE (reference sequence). The CDR3 is made up of 17 amino acids. CDR3 coding DNA: TGTGCCAGCAGCCCGCTGACAGGGCTAGGAAGCAATCAGCCCCAGCATTTT. Its protein is CASSPLTGLGSNQPQHF.

This clone showed up just once. The chain employs TRBV5-1 and TRBJ2-7, with TRBD2 matching 8 bases. Germline-derived CDR1 and CDR2 are SGHRS and YFSETQ. V lost 0 bases, J lost 6 bases, and 5 bases stayed unmatched. This CDR3 comprises 14 residues. The CDR3 reads CASSLEGLDSEQYF. CDR3 nucleotides: TGCGCCAGCAGCTTGGAGGGACTAGATTCCGAGCAGTACTTC.

CDR3 residues: CASSQAGQVSYNEQFF. The DNA for the CDR3 is TGTGCCAGCAGCCAAGCAGGACAGGTTTCCTACAATGAGCAGTTCTTC. J is TRBJ2-1 and V is TRBV4-2; TRBD1 aligns across 7 bases. CDR3 size: 16 residues. The J segment lost 1 base and the V segment lost 1 base, leaving 4 bases of the junction unmatched. Germline values: CDR1 LGHNA, CDR2 YNFKEQ.

This chain joins TRBV10-3 and TRBJ1-1, with 8 bases aligning to TRBD1. The CDR3 has 14 residues. V gave up 0 bases and J gave up 8 bases; unmatched junction bases: 5. From germline, CDR1 is ENHRY and CDR2 SYGVKD. DNA for the CDR3: TGTGCCATCAGTGAGTCAGTGACAGGGGTAGAAGCTTTCTTT. Protein product: CAISESVTGVEAFF.